The next 32 T cell receptor beta chains were all read from a single sample in a study of T cells in localized non-small cell lung cancer. Data came from immunoSEQ multiplex PCR; TCRdb stores just in-frame clones and leaves some out. The table includes more than 30,000 clones, approximately 86% detected once. The material sequenced was peripheral blood mononuclear cells, taken before any cancer treatment. The origin of the receptors is a woman aged 35 to 70 with stage III lung adenocarcinoma.

The chain couples TRBV4-3 to TRBJ2-5; TRBD1 or TRBD2 may be the D gene (6 bases each). V gave up 3 bases and J gave up 5 bases, with 19 bases separating them. Germline CDR1 and CDR2: LGHNA and YSLEER. This CDR3 comprises 16 residues. CDR3 in DNA: TGCGCCAGCAGCCACCTTGGAGGGGGGCGTGGGGAGACCCAGTACTTC. Its translation: CASSHLGGGRGETQYF.

The chain couples TRBV6-1 to TRBJ1-1, with a possible D match to TRBD1 (5 bases). V shed 4 bases and J shed 5 bases, with 23 bases lying between them. Germline V gene lookup returns CDR1 MNHNS and CDR2 SASEGT. The CDR3 has 17 amino acids. The CDR3 loop reads CASSGSPFWQGGTEAFF. CDR3 sequence (DNA): TGTGCCAGCAGTGGCTCCCCTTTTTGGCAGGGAGGGACTGAAGCTTTCTTT.

This chain connects TRBV7-2 to TRBJ2-1; D possibly corresponds to TRBD2 (6 bases). Trimming removed 7 bases from V and 7 bases from J, with 20 bases in between. CDR3 length: 15 residues. The germline V gene has CDR1 SGHTA and CDR2 FQGNSA. The CDR3 DNA is TGTGCCAGCACGAGGCGGGCGGGGCCGGGGAATGAGCAGTTCTTC. Encoded protein: CASTRRAGPGNEQFF.

The J gene is TRBJ1-2, the V gene TRBV28, with 10 nucleotides matching TRBD1. Germline loops: CDR1 MDHEN, CDR2 SYDVKM. With 5 bases clipped from V and 2 bases from J, the junction kept 5 bases outside the gene matches. This CDR3 has 15 residues. CDR3 residues: CASSPRTGGNYGYTF. The CDR3 DNA reads TGTGCCAGCAGTCCCCGGACAGGGGGAAACTATGGCTACACCTTC.

In this sample, this clone turned up a few times. The gene calls are TRBV4-1 and TRBJ2-7; 9 bases are shared with TRBD2. Germline V gene sequence: CDR1 MGHRA, CDR2 YSYEKL. V trimming: 0 bases; J trimming: 5 bases; junction bases outside the gene matches: 8. The CDR3 covers 16 residues. Here the CDR3 reads CASSQEGLAGKNEQYF. The CDR3 DNA reads as TGCGCCAGCAGCCAAGAGGGCCTAGCGGGAAAGAACGAGCAGTACTTC.

The chain carries TRBV29-1 and TRBJ2-2; D possibly corresponds to TRBD2 (5 bases). This CDR3 is built from 14 residues. Germline assignment: CDR1 SQVTM and CDR2 ANQGSEA. V was cut by 4 bases and J by 0 bases, with 9 bases left in between. The CDR3 reads CSVASGANTGELFF. CDR3 DNA sequence: TGCAGCGTTGCGAGCGGAGCGAACACCGGGGAGCTGTTTTTT.

The rearrangement links TRBV6-4 to TRBJ2-1; 12 bases agree with TRBD2. The CDR3 has 16 residues. Germline V CDR1 and CDR2: MRHNA, SNTAGT. The trim removed 6 bases at V and 2 bases at J, leaving 5 bases unmatched. CDR3 nucleotides: TGTGCCAGCAGCCAGACTAGCGGGGGTACCTACAATGAGCAGTTCTTC. Protein: CASSQTSGGTYNEQFF.

V gene TRBV4-1 combines with J gene TRBJ1-4; D call uncertain. The CDR3 consists of 17 residues. Germline loops: CDR1 MGHRA, CDR2 YSYEKL. The ends were cut back, 1 base at V and 7 bases at J, with 19 bases in the middle. As DNA, the CDR3 is TGCGCCAGCAGCCAAGTCGATATGGGTCTCCTGAGTGAAAAACTGTTTTTT. This codes for CASSQVDMGLLSEKLFF.

As regards this clone: A much larger clonotype is one base distant, so this may be a read error. The chain carries TRBV7-2 and TRBJ2-5, with 10 bases that match TRBD2. With 5 bases clipped from V and 1 base from J, the junction kept 4 bases outside the gene matches. Germline V CDR1 and CDR2: SGHTA, FQGNSA. CDR3 size: 15 residues. CDR3 nucleotide sequence: TGTGCCAGCAGCCAAGAGCGGGGGGGCCAAGAGACCCAGTACTTC. This encodes CASSQERGGQETQYF.

The count of this clone is one. This rearrangement joins TRBV29-1 to TRBJ2-3; D uncertain. The CDR3 runs 16 residues. Trimming removed 6 bases from V and 3 bases from J, with 22 bases in between. The V gene's germline CDR1 is SQVTM and CDR2 ANQGSEA. CDR3 residues: CSVFAVDRRNTDTQYF. CDR3 nucleotides: TGCAGCGTCTTTGCGGTTGACCGGCGGAATACAGATACGCAGTATTTT.

This sequence joins TRBV6-5 and TRBJ1-1; possible D gene TRBD1, 5 bases. CDR1 is MNHEY, CDR2 SVGAGI, per germline. The CDR3 contains 13 residues. The V and J ends lost 3 bases and 1 base respectively, with 6 bases between them. The CDR3 loop reads CASSYGGNTEAFF. CDR3 DNA: TGTGCCAGCAGTTATGGGGGGAACACTGAAGCTTTCTTT.

The chain employs TRBV5-5 and TRBJ2-5; D uncertain. The length of the CDR3 is 14 residues. V lost 0 bases and J 1 base, leaving 7 bases between the germline ends. CDR1 and CDR2 (germline): SGHKS, YYEKEE (reference sequence). The CDR3 DNA sequence: TGTGCCAGCAGCTTGGCCGACCTCCAAGAGACCCAGTACTTC. Its protein product is CASSLADLQETQYF.

The chain uses TRBV27 and TRBJ2-5; D remains ambiguous. Germline V lookup: CDR1 MNHEY, CDR2 SMNVEV (reference sequence). The CDR3 totals 13 residues. The V end lost 2 bases, the J end lost 2 bases, and 6 bases lay between the germline ends. CDR3 residues: CASSLMGQETQYF. For the CDR3, the DNA is TGTGCCAGCAGTTTAATGGGGCAAGAGACCCAGTACTTC.

V usage is TRBV7-8 and J usage is TRBJ2-7; TRBD1 might be the D (7 bases). Germline CDR1 and CDR2: SGHVS and FQNEAQ. V was clipped by 4 bases and J by 5 bases, with 15 bases between them. The CDR3 extends over 14 amino acids. The CDR3 coding sequence is TGTGCCAGCAGCTCCGAACAGGGGAGGCACGAGCAGTACTTC. Translation gives CASSSEQGRHEQYF.

This clone was picked up a small number of times. The V and J genes are TRBV7-3 and TRBJ1-6; D ambiguous. The ends were cut back, 6 bases at V and 7 bases at J, with 10 bases in the middle. Germline-derived CDR1 and CDR2 are SGHTA and FQGTGA. The CDR3 length is 13 residues. The DNA for the CDR3 is TGTGCCAGCAGTTTTGGGCGGAATTCACCCCTCCACTTT. Protein product: CASSFGRNSPLHF.

This chain links TRBV30 with TRBJ1-5; tentative D call: TRBD1 (5 bases). The germline V gene has CDR1 GTSNPN and CDR2 SVGIG (reference sequence). The V and J ends lost 1 base and 2 bases respectively, with 15 bases between them. The CDR3 spans 16 residues. The CDR3 bases are TGTGCCTGGAGTGCGGGGGGGAATGGGCGCAATCAGCCCCAGCATTTT. Its translation: CAWSAGGNGRNQPQHF.

The CDR3 DNA reads as TGTGCCAGCAGTTGGCCGGGGCAAGAGACCCAGTACTTC. It specifies CASSWPGQETQYF. The rearrangement uses TRBV28 and TRBJ2-5, with TRBD2 as a possible D gene (5 bases). CDR3 length: 13 residues. Between the trimmed V and J ends, which lost 4 bases and 2 bases, there was a span of 8 bases. Germline CDR1 MDHEN, CDR2 SYDVKM. Full variable domain (outside the CDR3, taken from reference TRBV28 and TRBJ2-5): DVKVTQSSRYLVKRTGEKVFLECVQDMDHENMFWYRQDPGLGLRLIYFSYDVKMKEKGDIPEGYSVSREKKERFSLILESASTNQTSMYLCASSWPGQETQYFGPGTRLLVL.

The V and J genes are TRBV6-1 and TRBJ2-7; no clear D. V was shortened by 2 bases and J by 3 bases, with 11 bases between the two germline ends. This CDR3 region has 14 residues. Germline loops: CDR1 MNHNS, CDR2 SASEGT. The CDR3 is CASSEIAAVYEQYF. In DNA form, the CDR3 reads TGTGCCAGCAGTGAAATAGCTGCGGTCTACGAGCAGTACTTC.

The gene calls are TRBV5-6 and TRBJ2-4; no reliable D call. V lost 4 bases, J lost 6 bases, and 8 bases lay in between. The CDR3 consists of 12 residues. CDR1 SGHDT and CDR2 YYEEEE come from the germline V gene. CDR3 sequence reads: CASSRGTNIQYF. DNA for the CDR3: TGTGCCAGCAGCCGCGGAACAAACATTCAGTACTTC.

In the case of this clone: Within the sample, other DNA sequences also encode this same CDR3. V gene TRBV11-1 combines with J gene TRBJ2-1, with no clear D. The CDR3 is 15 residues long. Trimming left V 2 bases short and J 8 bases short, with 16 bases between. CDR1 is SGHAT and CDR2 is FQDESV in the germline V gene (reference sequence). The CDR3 sequence is CASSLKVRAPDEQFF. CDR3 nucleotides: TGTGCCAGCAGCTTAAAGGTGCGAGCCCCCGATGAGCAGTTCTTC.

CDR3 coding DNA: TGTGCCAGCAGCACACGACAGGGCCGGGGCCAAGAGACCCAGTACTTC. Translating gives CASSTRQGRGQETQYF. V and J are TRBV9 and TRBJ2-5; 7 positions agree with TRBD1. The germline V gene has CDR1 SGDLS and CDR2 YYNGEE. The CDR3 is made up of 16 amino acids. Trimming at V came to 4 bases and at J to 1 base, leaving 10 bases not matched to a gene.

The J gene is TRBJ1-1, the V gene TRBV9, with 7 bases identical to TRBD1. Germline V lookup: CDR1 SGDLS, CDR2 YYNGEE. The V gene end was trimmed by 0 bases and the J gene end by 1 base; junction bases not matched to a gene: 3. CDR3 length equals 15 residues. CDR3 sequence reads: CASSVVAGGNTEAFF. The CDR3 DNA reads TGTGCCAGCAGCGTAGTGGCAGGGGGGAACACTGAAGCTTTCTTT.

This sequence joins TRBV7-6 and TRBJ1-3; D ambiguous. Germline-derived CDR1 and CDR2 are SGHVS and FNYEAQ. The germline V and J ends were trimmed by 4 bases and 3 bases, with 10 bases remaining between them. The length of the CDR3 is 14 residues. CDR3 nucleotides: TGTGCCAGCAGCTCAGGCTCTGGTGGAAACACCATATATTTT. Translating gives CASSSGSGGNTIYF. The variable domain in full, with the rest retrieved from reference TRBV7-6 and TRBJ1-3, is GAGVSQSPRYKVTKRGQDVALRCDPISGHVSLYWYRQALGQGPEFLTYFNYEAQQDKSGLPNDRFSAERPEGSISTLTIQRTEQRDSAMYRCASSSGSGGNTIYFGEGSWLTVV.

The chain uses TRBV19 and TRBJ1-1; D possibly corresponds to TRBD1 (6 bases). CDR1 and CDR2 (germline): LNHDA, SQIVND (reference sequence). The CDR3 runs 15 residues. V was trimmed by 2 bases and J by 1 base, leaving 11 bases between them. CDR3 nucleotide sequence: TGTGCCAGTAGTATAAGCACAGGGAGGAACACTGAAGCTTTCTTT. This gives the protein CASSISTGRNTEAFF.

The chain is built from TRBV5-1 and TRBJ2-1; D ambiguous. Germline V gives CDR1 SGHRS, CDR2 YFSETQ. The CDR3 totals 16 residues. The ends were cut back, 2 bases at V and 0 bases at J, with 12 bases in the middle. Here the CDR3 reads CASSLITSTSYNEQFF. The CDR3 DNA reads as TGCGCCAGCAGCTTAATCACCAGCACCTCCTACAATGAGCAGTTCTTC.

The chain joins TRBV5-4 to TRBJ1-3; D uncertain. Trimming removed 3 bases at V and 0 bases at J, with 13 bases between. This CDR3 comprises 16 residues. Germline values: CDR1 SGHNT, CDR2 YYREEE (reference sequence). This chain's CDR3 is CASSYTGIVSGNTIYF. The DNA for the CDR3 is TGTGCCAGCAGCTACACCGGTATTGTCTCTGGAAACACCATATATTTT.

The CDR3, as DNA: TGCGCCAGCAGCTTGGCCGGGGCCCGTCAGGGAGAGACCCAGTACTTC. Protein sequence: CASSLAGARQGETQYF. V gene TRBV5-1 combines with J gene TRBJ2-5, with D perhaps given as TRBD1 or TRBD2 (5 bases each). The CDR3 consists of 16 residues. Trimming took off 0 bases at V and 4 bases at J, with 16 bases between the two ends. The V gene's germline CDR1 is SGHRS and CDR2 YFSETQ. The whole variable domain, filled in from reference TRBV5-1 and TRBJ2-5, reads KAGVTQTPRYLIKTRGQQVTLSCSPISGHRSVSWYQQTPGQGLQFLFEYFSETQRNKGNFPGRFSGRQFSNSRSEMNVSTLELGDSALYLCASSLAGARQGETQYFGPGTRLLVL.

The table lists this clone with a count of one. One junction end does not reproduce the germline sequence, and a read error may be involved. This chain links TRBV4-1 with TRBJ2-2; 9 nucleotides match TRBD2. This CDR3 has 17 residues. CDR1 MGHRA and CDR2 YSYEKL come from the germline V gene. The CDR3 nucleotides read TGCGCCAGCAGCCAAGGTAGCGGGGGCGCGAACACCGGGCAGCTGTTTTTT. Translation: CASSQGSGGANTGQLFF.

The rearrangement links TRBV5-1 to TRBJ2-5; 8 nucleotides match TRBD2. V lost 2 bases to trimming and J lost 5 bases; unmatched junction nucleotides: 8. The V gene's germline CDR1 is SGHRS and CDR2 YFSETQ. CDR3 length equals 15 residues. The CDR3 loop reads CASSLNEAGVETQYF. In DNA, the CDR3 is TGCGCCAGCAGCTTAAATGAAGCGGGAGTGGAGACCCAGTACTTC.

This clone was detected only a few times. V is TRBV28 and J is TRBJ1-1; D is uncertain. Trimming removed 1 base at V and 6 bases at J, with 9 bases between. The CDR3 runs 13 residues. The V gene's germline CDR1 is MDHEN and CDR2 SYDVKM. The CDR3 protein is CASSLSGVAEAFF. CDR3 nucleotides: TGTGCCAGCAGTTTATCGGGTGTAGCTGAAGCTTTCTTT.

In nucleotides, the CDR3 is TGCAGCGGTGGAGCCGGGGGGGATGGTGGCTACACCTTC. Its protein is CSGGAGGDGGYTF. This chain connects TRBV29-1 to TRBJ1-2; maybe TRBD1 (5 bases). The CDR3 covers 13 residues. Per the germline V gene, CDR1 is SQVTM and CDR2 is ANQGSEA. V was shortened by 7 bases and J by 7 bases, with 19 bases between the two germline ends.

The chain has TRBV7-2 and TRBJ2-1, with 9 bases fitting TRBD2. The CDR3 consists of 15 residues. Trimming removed 6 bases from V and 4 bases from J; junction bases left unmatched: 7. Germline values: CDR1 SGHTA, CDR2 FQGNSA. CDR3 in DNA: TGTGCCAGCAGATATAGCGGGAGCGTGTACAATGAGCAGTTCTTC. It codes for CASRYSGSVYNEQFF.